This TCR beta chain was identified during a study of T cells in Graves' hyperthyroidism and ophthalmopathy (dated by TCRdb to about 2019). General notes on the study: Peripheral blood was collected at initial diagnosis, before any treatment. According to the paper, TCR Vbeta CDR3 sequencing was carried out on 120 to 150 peripheral blood samples, which came from fewer than 50 ophthalmopathy, roughly 75 hyperthyroidism and about 17 progressor patients. For training and testing, the 95 to 100 patients in the discovery cohort were randomly divided in a 7:3 ratio. After blood sampling, hyperthyroidism patients were treated with methimazole at a starting dose of 30 mg daily, and ophthalmopathy patients were treated with high-dose intravenous methylprednisolone. Whether ophthalmopathy could be predicted prospectively was tested in an independent validation cohort made up of roughly 20 hyperthyroidism patients plus 17 patients who later progressed to ophthalmopathy. To identify distinguishing TCR V-J signatures, a discovery cohort of around 98 patients was used, comprising 43 with Graves' ophthalmopathy and some 57 with stable Graves' hyperthyroidism. The study also compared thyroid tissue and blood T-cell repertoires from about six Graves' hyperthyroidism patients.

Moderately to severely active disease, a Clinical Activity Score of at least 3, a NOSPECS grade of at least 4, and a duration under 3 months were present in ophthalmopathy patients. The study excluded patients with uncontrolled infections, other autoimmune diseases, pregnancy or lactation. Diagnoses were established on the basis of clinical symptoms, serum thyroxine and TRAb, thyroid ultrasound, and orbital computed tomography. PBMCs were isolated from about 10 ml of fresh peripheral blood by Ficoll-Paque density gradient centrifugation. Total RNA was extracted using Trizol reagent, and RNA quality was assessed on an Agilent 2100 Bioanalyzer. In the germline V gene, CDR1 corresponds to SGHRS and CDR2 to YFSETQ. Inclusive of the bounding cysteine and phenylalanine, the CDR3 is 15 residues long. The sequence is cut down to CDR3 DNA, 45 bases in frame from base 1. Comments on this clonotype: It has no known antigen specificity. The junction departs from the called germline gene at one end, perhaps through a read error.

The TCR beta CDR3 regions were amplified from RNA transcripts. The TCR CDR3 was subjected to a first round of RT-PCR using the HTBI primer set and the Qiagen OneStep RT-PCR kit. Libraries were constructed in a second round of multiplex PCR, after which size selection and purification were carried out. Libraries were sequenced paired-end with 100 bp reads on an Illumina HiSeq2000. Processing in the source paper ran as follows. SOAPnuke was used to process the raw data, throwing out any read that contained adapters or uncalled bases, had a mean Phred below 15, or lacked an exact constant-primer or identifier match. COPE v1.2.5 was used to merge high-quality paired reads, and clonotypes were defined as unique nucleotide sequences. MiTCR v1.1 was used to align clonotypes to the IMGT TRBV, TRBD and TRBJ reference segments. The analysis included only V-J combinations with a frequency above 0.0001, which together covered 99% to 99.2% of the repertoires. A TCS score was defined as the ratio of F50 (clonal expansion) to E x V (chaos), with BLOSUM62-based TCRdist applied between CDR3 peptides within each V-J. Welch's t-statistics and random forest reduced around 520 V-J features to roughly 13, which were used in a naive Bayes classifier (R e1071). TCRdb redid the processing of the public reads, applying fastp at Q25 and MiXCR, and retained in-frame beta chains. Identical CDR3 proteins give one entry, which carries the most common genes and DNA. For this entry, the V and J calls and clone size follow TCRdb and not the study's own pipeline. This sample gives over 400,000 distinct CDR3 sequences in total; approximately 22% of them show up just once. Of the sample, about 49% falls within the top ten clones.

What the study reported, not specific to this receptor: Most expanded thyroid clonotypes (frequency above 0.001) were also detected in blood, suggesting blood repertoires may reflect thyroid immune responses. Ophthalmopathy was separated from stable hyperthyroidism by a 13 V-J signature model, with approximately 85% sensitivity and just over 81% specificity obtained in cross-validation and 80%/75% obtained in testing. No statistical method was used to set the sample size in advance, and investigators knew the group allocation. During validation, the model predicted progression to ophthalmopathy a median of around 7 months ahead of onset, with 70.59% sensitivity and 72.22% specificity.

This chain joins TRBV5-1 to TRBJ1-6, and TRBD1 aligns with 7 junction nucleotides. The sequencing sample was made of blood. This TCR was sampled from an older woman with Graves' ophthalmopathy. The DNA sequence follows: TGCGCCAGCACCTTGGGACAGACATATAATTCACCCCTCCACTTT. Protein translation: CASTLGQTYNSPLHF.